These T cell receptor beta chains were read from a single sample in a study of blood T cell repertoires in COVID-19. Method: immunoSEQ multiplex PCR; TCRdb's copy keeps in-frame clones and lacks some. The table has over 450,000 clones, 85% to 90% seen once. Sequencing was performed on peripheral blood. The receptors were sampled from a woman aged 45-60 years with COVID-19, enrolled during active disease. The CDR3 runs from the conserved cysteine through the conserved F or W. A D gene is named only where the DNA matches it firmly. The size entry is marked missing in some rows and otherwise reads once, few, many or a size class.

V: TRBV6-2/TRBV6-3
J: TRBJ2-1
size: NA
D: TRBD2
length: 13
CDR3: CASSSGLDGEQFF
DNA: TGTGCCAGCAGTTCCGGACTAGACGGTGAGCAGTTCTTC

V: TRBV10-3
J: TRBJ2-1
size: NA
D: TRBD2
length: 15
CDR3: CAISRLAGPINEQFF
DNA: TGTGCCATCAGTCGACTAGCGGGGCCCATCAATGAGCAGTTCTTC

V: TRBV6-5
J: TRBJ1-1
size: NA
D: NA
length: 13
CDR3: CASTSTSGTEAFF
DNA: TGTGCCAGCACCTCAACGAGCGGGACAGAAGCTTTCTTT

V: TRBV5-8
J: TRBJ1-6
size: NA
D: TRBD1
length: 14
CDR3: CASTWGQSNSPLHF
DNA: TGTGCCAGCACCTGGGGACAGTCTAATTCACCCCTCCACTTT

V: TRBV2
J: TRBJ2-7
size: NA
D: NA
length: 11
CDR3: CASRTDYEQYF
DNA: TGTGCCAGCAGGACAGACTACGAGCAGTACTTC

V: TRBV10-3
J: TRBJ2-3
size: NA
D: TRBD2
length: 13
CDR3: CAIQTSGTDTQYF
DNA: TGTGCCATTCAGACTAGCGGGACAGATACGCAGTATTTT

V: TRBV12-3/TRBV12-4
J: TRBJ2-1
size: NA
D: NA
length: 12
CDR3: CASTEGWNEQFF
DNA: TGTGCCAGCACGGAGGGTTGGAATGAGCAGTTCTTC

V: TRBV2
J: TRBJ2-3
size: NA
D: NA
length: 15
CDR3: CASSLDGVGTDTQYF
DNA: TGTGCCAGCAGTCTGGACGGGGTAGGGACAGATACGCAGTATTTT

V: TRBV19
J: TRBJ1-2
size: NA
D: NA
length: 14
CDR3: CASSTTFALYGYTF
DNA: TGTGCCAGTAGTACGACATTCGCTCTCTATGGCTACACCTTC

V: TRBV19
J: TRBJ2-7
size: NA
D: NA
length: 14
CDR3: CASSIYYSSYEQYF
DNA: TGTGCCAGTAGTATATACTACTCCTCCTACGAGCAGTACTTC

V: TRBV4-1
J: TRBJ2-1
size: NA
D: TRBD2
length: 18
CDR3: CASSLGLAGGRRNNEQFF
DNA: TGCGCCAGCAGCCTCGGACTAGCGGGGGGGCGTCGGAACAATGAGCAGTTCTTC

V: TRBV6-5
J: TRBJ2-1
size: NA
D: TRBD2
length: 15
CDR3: CATSWAGGLEVEQFF
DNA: TGTGCCACCAGCTGGGCGGGGGGGCTTGAGGTTGAGCAGTTCTTC

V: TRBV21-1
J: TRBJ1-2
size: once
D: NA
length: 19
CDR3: CASSKPGRQGTGDDYGYTF
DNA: TGTGCCAGCAGCAAACCCGGGCGGCAGGGGACAGGGGACGATTATGGCTACACCTTC

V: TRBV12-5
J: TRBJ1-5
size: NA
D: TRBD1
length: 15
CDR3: CASGPDRGSNQPQHF
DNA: TGTGCTAGTGGCCCGGACAGGGGAAGCAATCAGCCCCAGCATTTT

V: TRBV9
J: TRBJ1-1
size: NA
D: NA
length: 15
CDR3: CASSVGKHLNTEAFF
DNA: TGTGCCAGCAGCGTGGGCAAGCATTTGAACACTGAAGCTTTCTTT

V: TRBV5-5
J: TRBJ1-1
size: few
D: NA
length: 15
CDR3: CASSKYGGSNTEAFF
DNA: TGTGCCAGCAGCAAGTACGGGGGGTCGAACACTGAAGCTTTCTTT

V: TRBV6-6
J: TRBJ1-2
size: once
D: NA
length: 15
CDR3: CASSYSETGTYGYTF
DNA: TGTGCCAGCAGTTACTCTGAGACAGGAACCTATGGCTACACCTTC

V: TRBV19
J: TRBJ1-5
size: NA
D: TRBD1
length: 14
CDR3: CASSMTGGEQPQHF
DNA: TGTGCCAGTAGTATGACAGGGGGCGAGCAGCCCCAGCATTTT

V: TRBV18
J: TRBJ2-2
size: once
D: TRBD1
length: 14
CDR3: CASSGQGNTGELFF
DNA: TGTGCCAGCTCCGGACAGGGGAACACCGGGGAGCTGTTTTTT

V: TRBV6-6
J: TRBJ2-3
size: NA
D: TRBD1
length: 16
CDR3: CASSRQGRLPTDTQYF
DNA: TGTGCCAGCAGTCGACAGGGCCGTCTCCCCACAGATACGCAGTATTTT